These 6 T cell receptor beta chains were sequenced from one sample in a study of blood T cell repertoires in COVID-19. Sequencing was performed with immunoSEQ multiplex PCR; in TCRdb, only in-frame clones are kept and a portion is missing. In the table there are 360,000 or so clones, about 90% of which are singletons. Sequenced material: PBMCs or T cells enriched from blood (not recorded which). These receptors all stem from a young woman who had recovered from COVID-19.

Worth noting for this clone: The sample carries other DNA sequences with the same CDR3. CDR3 residues: CASSRQGFNTEAFF. Here the CDR3 DNA reads TGTGCCAGCTCCCGACAGGGATTTAACACTGAAGCTTTCTTT. This rearrangement joins TRBV18 to TRBJ1-1; 7 nucleotides align to TRBD1. Unmatched junction bases numbered 6, after V lost 6 bases and J lost 2 bases. Germline values: CDR1 KGHSH, CDR2 LQKENI. The CDR3 covers 14 residues. The entire variable domain, with the rest obtained from reference TRBV18 and TRBJ1-1, is as follows: NAGVMQNPRHLVRRRGQEARLRCSPMKGHSHVYWYRQLPEEGLKFMVYLQKENIIDESGMPKERFSAEFPKEGPSILRIQQVVRGDSAAYFCASSRQGFNTEAFFGQGTRLTVV.

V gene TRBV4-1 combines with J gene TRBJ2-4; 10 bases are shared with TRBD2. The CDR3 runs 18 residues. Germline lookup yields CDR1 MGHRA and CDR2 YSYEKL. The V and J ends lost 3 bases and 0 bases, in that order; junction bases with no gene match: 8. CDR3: CASSQGGTSGVAKNIQYF. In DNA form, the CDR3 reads TGCGCCAGCAGCCAGGGGGGAACTAGCGGGGTAGCCAAAAACATTCAGTACTTC.

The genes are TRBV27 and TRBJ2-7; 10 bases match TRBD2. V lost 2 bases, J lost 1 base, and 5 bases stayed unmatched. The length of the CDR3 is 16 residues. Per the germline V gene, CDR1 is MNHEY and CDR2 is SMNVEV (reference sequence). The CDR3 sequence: CASSLRASGSSYEQYF. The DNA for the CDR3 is TGTGCCAGCAGTTTACGAGCTAGCGGGAGTTCCTACGAGCAGTACTTC.

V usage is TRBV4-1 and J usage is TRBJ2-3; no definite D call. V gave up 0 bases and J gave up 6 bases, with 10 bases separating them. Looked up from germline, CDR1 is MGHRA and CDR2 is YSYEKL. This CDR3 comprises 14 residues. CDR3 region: CASSQDQLLDTQYF. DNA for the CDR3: TGCGCCAGCAGCCAAGACCAGTTATTGGATACGCAGTATTTT.

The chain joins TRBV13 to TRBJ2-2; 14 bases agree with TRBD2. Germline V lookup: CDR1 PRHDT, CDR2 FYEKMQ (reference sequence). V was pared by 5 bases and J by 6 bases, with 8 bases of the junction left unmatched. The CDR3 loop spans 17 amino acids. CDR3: CASSPRAGLAGAGELFF. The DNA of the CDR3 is TGTGCCAGCAGCCCCAGGGCGGGACTAGCGGGGGCCGGGGAGCTGTTTTTT.

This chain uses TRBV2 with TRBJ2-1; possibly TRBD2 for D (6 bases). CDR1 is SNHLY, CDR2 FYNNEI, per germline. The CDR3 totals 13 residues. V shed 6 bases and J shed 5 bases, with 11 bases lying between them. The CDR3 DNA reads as TGTGCCAGCAGCGGCGGGACGGACAATGAGCAGTTCTTC. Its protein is CASSGGTDNEQFF.